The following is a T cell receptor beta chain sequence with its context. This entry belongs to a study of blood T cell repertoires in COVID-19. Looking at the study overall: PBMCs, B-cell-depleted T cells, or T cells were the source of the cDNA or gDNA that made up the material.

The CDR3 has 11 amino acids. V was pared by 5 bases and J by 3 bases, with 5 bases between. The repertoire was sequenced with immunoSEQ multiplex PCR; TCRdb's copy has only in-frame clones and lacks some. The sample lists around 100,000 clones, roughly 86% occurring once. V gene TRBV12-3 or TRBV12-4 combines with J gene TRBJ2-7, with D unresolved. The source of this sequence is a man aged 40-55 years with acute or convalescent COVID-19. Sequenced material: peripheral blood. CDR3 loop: CASSGDYEQYF. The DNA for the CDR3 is TGTGCCAGCAGTGGAGACTACGAGCAGTACTTC.